This T cell receptor beta chain is drawn from a study of blood T cells in healthy people across ages. Study in general: Per two T cells, about one barcoded beta molecule was captured through template switching.

It was with a sample-barcoded 5' primer and a J-beta primer mix that a second PCR of about 6 to 12 cycles was run. Every cDNA molecule carried a tag from a template-switch adaptor bearing 12 random nucleotides. Every individual sample yielded 3 million or more paired-end reads (each containing CDR3). TCRdb itself ran the 5' RACE reads through MiXCR, one entry per CDR3 protein. The repertoire consists of 700,000 to 900,000 distinct CDR3 sequences, with roughly 50% occurring once and the leading ten covering 40% to 50%. There are 16 residues in the CDR3. Concerning this clonotype: A read error may produce the germline difference seen at one junction end.

This clonotype was obtained from a man older than 75 in good health. The specimen sequenced was blood. V and J are TRBV12-3 or TRBV12-4 and TRBJ2-3; D unresolved. CDR3 loop: CASSSPREDSTDAQYF. For the CDR3, the DNA is TGTGCCAGCAGTTCCCCCCGCGAGGATAGCACAGATGCGCAGTATTTT.